Listed here are 20 T cell receptor beta chains from one sample, sequenced in a study of T cell repertoires in cytomegalovirus infection. Using its own MiXCR run on the reads, TCRdb lists one record per CDR3 protein. The data contain about 140,000 distinct CDR3 sequences, about 6.5% of them seen just once; the ten biggest clones take up roughly 18%. The sequencing sample was made of PBMCs. The receptors were sampled from a human donor in good health (CMV status not recorded). Some clones in this sample may be carry-over from other donors' samples.

This clonotype has a count of ten or more. The chain uses TRBV7-3 and TRBJ1-4; D remains ambiguous. The CDR3 loop spans 13 amino acids. Trimming took off 4 bases at V and 8 bases at J, with 11 bases between the two ends. CDR1 is SGHTA, CDR2 FQGTGA, per germline. The CDR3 here is CASSYLGVEKLFF. The CDR3 nucleotides are TGTGCCAGCAGCTACCTGGGAGTCGAAAAACTGTTTTTT.

The chain is built from TRBV20-1 and TRBJ1-3; the match to TRBD1 covers 7 bases. The CDR3 consists of 15 residues. V lost 4 bases, J lost 8 bases, and 14 bases stayed unmatched. Germline loops: CDR1 DFQATT, CDR2 SNEGSKA (reference sequence). The CDR3 DNA sequence: TGCAGTGCTATCATGATGACAGGGTACCCGGACACCATATATTTT. Protein product: CSAIMMTGYPDTIYF.

This clonotype was recorded at least ten times. The rearrangement links TRBV6-2 or TRBV6-3 to TRBJ2-7; 13 positions match TRBD2. This CDR3 region has 18 residues. Germline V CDR1 and CDR2: MNHEY, SVGEGT. The junction had 7 bases not matched to a gene; V was cut back by 0 bases and J by 2 bases. In DNA form, the CDR3 reads TGTGCCAGCAGTTACTCCCGGACTAGCGGGGGCCCCCCCTACGAGCAGTACTTC. It yields the protein CASSYSRTSGGPPYEQYF.

This clonotype was counted ten times or more. This sequence joins TRBV7-2 and TRBJ2-7; 7 nucleotides line up with TRBD1. With V trimmed by 4 bases and J by 1 base, 4 bases remained unmatched. The CDR3 is 14 residues long. CDR1 SGHTA and CDR2 FQGNSA come from the germline V gene. The CDR3, as DNA: TGTGCCAGCAGCTGGGCAGGGGGATCCTACGAGCAGTACTTC. Protein: CASSWAGGSYEQYF.

This clonotype has at least ten counts. V is TRBV11-2 and J is TRBJ2-7; the D is unclear. This CDR3 has 14 amino acids. Deletions cut 4 bases from V and 2 bases from J, with 12 bases between. The germline V gene encodes CDR1 SGHAT and CDR2 FQNNGV. CDR3 region: CASSSGPYPYEQYF. In DNA form, the CDR3 reads TGTGCCAGCAGCTCCGGTCCATACCCCTACGAGCAGTACTTC.

This clonotype was found many times. This chain joins TRBV7-6 and TRBJ2-7; D may be TRBD2 (6 bases). V shed 1 base and J shed 7 bases, with 17 bases lying between them. Germline CDR1 and CDR2: SGHVS and FNYEAQ. The CDR3 is 15 residues long. CDR3 protein: CASSLGAGLSGEQYF. The CDR3 DNA sequence: TGTGCCAGCAGCTTAGGGGCCGGACTATCTGGGGAGCAGTACTTC.

This clonotype was seen a handful of times. V gene TRBV29-1 combines with J gene TRBJ1-1; TRBD1 aligns across 10 bases. J lost 5 bases, V lost 7 bases, and 7 bases had no gene match. Per the germline V gene, CDR1 is SQVTM and CDR2 is ANQGSEA. The CDR3 length is 13 residues. The CDR3 DNA reads as TGCAGCGCCCCGGGACAGGGGAGGACTGAAGCTTTCTTT. Protein product: CSAPGQGRTEAFF.

This clonotype showed up many times. The chain combines TRBV6-1 with TRBJ1-2; D gene uncertain. The V gene's germline CDR1 is MNHNS and CDR2 SASEGT. The V end lost 11 bases, the J end lost 3 bases, and 19 bases lay between the germline ends. This CDR3 is built from 14 residues. The CDR3 nucleotides are TGTGCCGCCTCGGGTTTTGATGGCTACTATGGCTACACCTTC. Translated: CAASGFDGYYGYTF.

This clonotype was detected many times. The rearrangement uses TRBV7-6 and TRBJ1-6, with a tentative D call TRBD1 (5 bases). CDR1 is SGHVS and CDR2 is FNYEAQ in the germline V gene. Trimming pared 2 bases from V and 6 bases from J, leaving 23 bases between. The CDR3 covers 19 residues. The CDR3, as DNA: TGTGCCAGCAGCTTATTCCCTCGGGGCCAACGGGCCTCTAATTCACCCCTCCACTTT. It codes for CASSLFPRGQRASNSPLHF.

This clonotype was seen only a few times. The chain has TRBV15 and TRBJ2-5, with a possible D match to TRBD1 (7 bases). V was shortened by 3 bases and J by 2 bases, with 16 bases between the two germline ends. The germline CDR1 and CDR2 sequences are LNHNV and YYDKDF (reference sequence). This CDR3 is built from 16 residues. CDR3 DNA sequence: TGTGCCACCAGCAGTAAGACAGGGAGGTGGCAAGAGACCCAGTACTTC. Residues: CATSSKTGRWQETQYF.

This clonotype was seen a handful of times. This chain joins TRBV12-3 or TRBV12-4 and TRBJ1-6, with unresolved D. Between the trimmed V and J ends, which lost 2 bases and 0 bases, there was a span of 14 bases. The CDR3 length is 18 residues. The CDR3 DNA is TGTGCCAGCAGTTTAAAGTTCGGGGAATTCTCCTATAATTCACCCCTCCACTTT. Protein sequence: CASSLKFGEFSYNSPLHF.

This clonotype has more than one count but fewer than ten. This chain connects TRBV5-1 to TRBJ2-3; 13 bases match TRBD2. Germline V gene lookup returns CDR1 SGHRS and CDR2 YFSETQ. The CDR3 sequence is 17 residues long. With 4 bases clipped from V and 0 bases from J, the junction kept 5 bases outside the gene matches. In DNA form, the CDR3 reads TGCGCCAGCAGCCCAGGACTAGCGGGGGATAGCACAGATACGCAGTATTTT. Amino acids: CASSPGLAGDSTDTQYF.

This clonotype was seen many times. This sequence joins TRBV28 and TRBJ2-7; 7 bases map to TRBD1. Germline values: CDR1 MDHEN, CDR2 SYDVKM. The V gene end was trimmed by 6 bases and the J gene end by 3 bases; junction bases not matched to a gene: 8. The CDR3 runs 14 residues. As DNA, the CDR3 is TGTGCCAGCAGCACGACAGGGAAGTTCTACGAGCAGTACTTC. This sequence encodes CASSTTGKFYEQYF.

This chain uses TRBV5-5 with TRBJ2-2; 8 positions match TRBD1. V trimming: 5 bases; J trimming: 6 bases; junction bases outside the gene matches: 6. Looked up from germline, CDR1 is SGHKS and CDR2 is YYEKEE (reference sequence). The CDR3 covers 14 residues. The DNA of the CDR3 is TGTGCCAGCAGAACCGGACAGGGACCCGGGGAGCTGTTTTTT. Residues: CASRTGQGPGELFF.

In its sample, this clonotype was seen many times. The chain recombines TRBV7-2 with TRBJ1-5; TRBD1 matches at 7 bases. Germline V gene sequence: CDR1 SGHTA, CDR2 FQGNSA. Unmatched junction bases numbered 2, after V lost 5 bases and J lost 1 base. This CDR3 contains 14 residues. The CDR3 nucleotides are TGTGCCAGCAGCCGGACAGGCAGCAATCAGCCCCAGCATTTT. Its translation is CASSRTGSNQPQHF. The full variable domain, rest sourced from reference TRBV7-2 and TRBJ1-5, is GAGVSQSPSNKVTEKGKDVELRCDPISGHTALYWYRQSLGQGLEFLIYFQGNSAPDKSGLPSDRFSAERTGGSVSTLTIQRTQQEDSAVYLCASSRTGSNQPQHFGDGTRLSIL.

This clonotype showed up just a few times. The V call is TRBV12-3 or TRBV12-4, the J call TRBJ2-7, with D unresolved. The CDR3 runs 12 residues. V was trimmed by 6 bases and J by 2 bases, leaving 8 bases between them. The CDR3 here is CASSRWTYEQYF. The DNA of the CDR3 is TGTGCCAGCAGCAGGTGGACCTACGAGCAGTACTTC.

This clonotype came up many times. The rearrangement uses TRBV7-2 and TRBJ1-2, with D possibly being TRBD1 (6 bases). The CDR3 consists of 16 residues. Per germline, CDR1 SGHTA and CDR2 FQGNSA. V lost 3 bases, J lost 3 bases, and 17 bases lay in between. The CDR3 region is CASSLGGQPRDYGYTF. DNA of the CDR3: TGTGCCAGCAGCTTGGGGGGACAACCTCGGGACTATGGCTACACCTTC. Based on the CDR3 plus reference TRBV7-2 and TRBJ1-2, the full variable domain is GAGVSQSPSNKVTEKGKDVELRCDPISGHTALYWYRQSLGQGLEFLIYFQGNSAPDKSGLPSDRFSAERTGGSVSTLTIQRTQQEDSAVYLCASSLGGQPRDYGYTFGSGTRLTVV.

The sample holds many counts of this clonotype. This chain uses TRBV7-2 with TRBJ1-1; D is perhaps TRBD1 (6 bases). CDR1 is SGHTA and CDR2 is FQGNSA in the germline V gene. The V end lost 10 bases, the J end lost 6 bases, and 24 bases lay between the germline ends. This CDR3 comprises 15 residues. The chain's CDR3 is CANSGAVRSNPEAFF. The CDR3 region has the DNA TGTGCCAACTCAGGGGCAGTTAGGAGTAACCCTGAAGCTTTCTTT.

The chain carries TRBV11-2 and TRBJ1-1; D remains unclear. The CDR3 runs to 15 residues. V was cut by 5 bases and J by 1 base, with 14 bases left in between. Looked up from germline, CDR1 is SGHAT and CDR2 is FQNNGV. The CDR3 sequence is CASSPPPVGNTEAFF. The CDR3 coding sequence is TGTGCCAGCAGCCCCCCCCCAGTGGGGAACACTGAAGCTTTCTTT.

This clonotype was counted many times. This chain connects TRBV19 to TRBJ2-3, with 8 nucleotides matching TRBD2. Looked up from germline, CDR1 is LNHDA and CDR2 is SQIVND (reference sequence). This CDR3 comprises 15 residues. J lost 0 bases, V lost 7 bases, and 6 bases had no gene match. The CDR3: CASKRRGVSTDTQYF. CDR3 nucleotides: TGTGCCAGTAAGAGGCGGGGGGTGAGCACAGATACGCAGTATTTT.